A selection of T cell receptor beta chains follows, all from one sample in a study of beta chain features in type 1 diabetes. The table came from immunoSEQ multiplex PCR; TCRdb's copy has only in-frame clones and leaves some out. The sample consists of a few hundred thousand clones, around 12% of them appearing once. Sequencing used naive CD4+ T cells from blood. These receptors all come from a man aged 18 to 29 in good health. Each CDR3 is given with its conserved first and last residue. Fields, in order: V gene, clone size, D gene, J gene, CDR3 DNA, CDR3 protein. The D gene is left open where the match is weak. Size values are once, few and many counts, or a class for expanded clones, and some rows have none.

>TRBV15|-|-|TRBJ1-2
TGTGCCACCAGCAGAGTTCGGAGGAACTATGGCTACACCTTC
CATSRVRRNYGYTF
>TRBV28|many|-|TRBJ2-5
TGTGCCAGCAGTTCCCCTGACAGACAAGAGACCCAGTACTTC
CASSSPDRQETQYF
>TRBV18|-|-|TRBJ2-3
TGTGCCAGCTCACCCCGGGACACCGCCGGTACGCAGTATTTT
CASSPRDTAGTQYF
>TRBV5-4|few|-|TRBJ2-7
TGTGCCAGCAGCCGTCGAACCCCCAGCTACGAGCAGTACTTC
CASSRRTPSYEQYF
>TRBV28|-|TRBD1|TRBJ2-7
TGTGCCAGCAGCCCAGGGACAGCCGGAAACTACGAGCAGTACTTC
CASSPGTAGNYEQYF
>TRBV7-3|-|TRBD2|TRBJ2-3
TGTGCCAGCAGCTATTCCCTAGCGGGAGGAAGTCGGGGTACGCAGTATTTT
CASSYSLAGGSRGTQYF
>TRBV29-1|few|TRBD1|TRBJ1-1
TGCAGCGTTGATCTGGACAGGATGAACACTGAAGCTTTCTTT
CSVDLDRMNTEAFF
>TRBV7-2|-|-|TRBJ1-1
TGTGCCAGCAGCTTAAGAGGTCTAGCTGAAGCTTTCTTT
CASSLRGLAEAFF
>TRBV10-3|few|TRBD2|TRBJ2-7
TGTGCCATCAGTAGACTAGCGGCACAGTACGAGCAGTACTTC
CAISRLAAQYEQYF
>TRBV11-2|few|-|TRBJ2-3
TGTGCCAGCAGCCCATGGGGGGTCACAGATACGCAGTATTTT
CASSPWGVTDTQYF
>TRBV7-2|-|TRBD1|TRBJ1-2
TGTGCCAGCAGCTGGGGGACAGGGCAGGGCTACACCTTC
CASSWGTGQGYTF
>TRBV7-9|-|TRBD2|TRBJ2-7
TGTGCCAGCAGCTTAGTATCCGGGACTAGCGGGAGTGTGTACGAGCAGTACTTC
CASSLVSGTSGSVYEQYF
>TRBV7-2|-|-|TRBJ2-7
TGTGCCAGCAGCTTACCAGGGCCTGGGCGAAAGTACTTC
CASSLPGPGRKYF
>TRBV13|few|TRBD1|TRBJ2-1
TGTGCCAGCAGCCGGACAGGGTTACCCTACAATGAGCAGTTCTTC
CASSRTGLPYNEQFF
>TRBV9|-|-|TRBJ2-6
TGTGCCAGCAGCGTAAGACCCGGGACCGGAGGGCGAGCATCTGGGGCCAACGTCCTGACTTTC
CASSVRPGTGGRASGANVLTF
>TRBV6-6|once|-|TRBJ2-7
TGTGCCAGCAGTAACCGGACACCATACGAGCAGTACTTC
CASSNRTPYEQYF
>TRBV28|-|-|TRBJ2-7
TGTGCCAGCAGTTTAAGTTTTCGGGGGATCCCCTCTTACGAGCAGTACTTC
CASSLSFRGIPSYEQYF
>TRBV11-3|few|-|TRBJ2-3
TGTGCCAGCAGCAGGCGACTAGGGGCAGATACGCAGTATTTT
CASSRRLGADTQYF
>TRBV9|-|-|TRBJ1-2
TGTGCCAGCAGCGTAGCTGCTACAGGAGCTAATGGCTACACCTTC
CASSVAATGANGYTF
>TRBV6-5|few|-|TRBJ1-1
TGTGCCAGCAGTTACTCGGGCCCCTTTAACACTGAAGCTTTCTTT
CASSYSGPFNTEAFF
>TRBV5-4|-|TRBD2|TRBJ2-4
TGTGCCAGCAGCTTGGCCCTTAGCGGGGGGGACATTCAGTACTTC
CASSLALSGGDIQYF
>TRBV28|-|-|TRBJ1-2
TGTGCCAGCAGTTCCCCCGTACATTCTTATGGCTACACCTTC
CASSSPVHSYGYTF
>TRBV6-5|few|-|TRBJ2-7
TGTGCCAGCAGTTACTCGACCTGGACAGCCTCCTACGAGCAGTACTTC
CASSYSTWTASYEQYF
>TRBV18|-|TRBD1|TRBJ2-1
TGTGCCAGCTCACCCGAGCCGGGACAGGGTCGTAATGAGCAGTTCTTC
CASSPEPGQGRNEQFF
>TRBV6-5|few|-|TRBJ1-2
TGTGCCAGCAAGACCAGACAGGAACTGTATGGCTACACCTTC
CASKTRQELYGYTF
>TRBV11-3|-|-|TRBJ2-1
TGTGCCAGCAGCCTTCAGGGTAGTGAGCAGTTCTTC
CASSLQGSEQFF
>TRBV10-3|-|-|TRBJ1-4
TGTGCCATCAGTGAGGCGGGGTTAGGAGATGAAAAACTGTTTTTT
CAISEAGLGDEKLFF
>TRBV14|few|TRBD1|TRBJ1-2
TGTGCCAGCAACTGCCGGGACAGTGGCACCTTC
CASNCRDSGTF
>TRBV5-1|-|-|TRBJ2-2
TGCGCCAGTAACAGGGAGGGAGGCACCGGGGAGCTGTTTTTT
CASNREGGTGELFF
>TRBV7-9|many|TRBD2|TRBJ2-1
TGTGCCAGCTGGACCCAAGACGGGACTAGCGGCAATGAGCAGTTCTTC
CASWTQDGTSGNEQFF
>TRBV11-2|few|TRBD1|TRBJ2-7
TGTGCCAGCAGCTTAGACCACAGGGGGTACGAGCAGTACTTC
CASSLDHRGYEQYF
>TRBV29-1|-|TRBD2|TRBJ2-7
TGCAGCGTTTCGACTAGCGGGACCTACGAGCAGTACTTC
CSVSTSGTYEQYF
>TRBV28|few|-|TRBJ1-5
TGTGCCAGCAGTTTATCCCCCAGGGGTATTCAGCCCCAGCATTTT
CASSLSPRGIQPQHF
>TRBV18|-|TRBD1|TRBJ1-1
TGTGCCAGCTCCGTCCAGGGGGCCGACACTGAAGCTTTCTTT
CASSVQGADTEAFF
>TRBV29-1|few|-|TRBJ2-1
TGCAGCGTTGAATCTCCTAGCGAGCGGCTCTTC
CSVESPSERLF
>TRBV7-3|few|-|TRBJ2-2
TGTGCCAGCAGCTTGTACTCGACGAACACCGGGGAGCTGTTTTTT
CASSLYSTNTGELFF
>TRBV7-8|-|TRBD2|TRBJ2-7
TGTGCCAGCAGCCCGGGGACTAGCGGGGTGTACGAGCAGTACTTC
CASSPGTSGVYEQYF
>TRBV11-2|few|-|TRBJ2-1
TGTGCCAGCAGCTTAGACAGGGTCGGCAATGAGCAGTTCTTC
CASSLDRVGNEQFF
>TRBV9|-|-|TRBJ2-6
TGTGCCAGCAGCTTTAGCACCCCTGGAGGGTCTAACTCTGGGGCCAACGTCCTGACTTTC
CASSFSTPGGSNSGANVLTF
>TRBV11-2|-|-|TRBJ2-5
TGTGCCAGCAGCTTCGCAGGACTGGAGACCCAGTACTTC
CASSFAGLETQYF
>TRBV30|few|TRBD2|TRBJ2-2
TGTGCCTGGAGAGGCCTCCGGGGAGGGACCGGGGAGCTGTTTTTT
CAWRGLRGGTGELFF